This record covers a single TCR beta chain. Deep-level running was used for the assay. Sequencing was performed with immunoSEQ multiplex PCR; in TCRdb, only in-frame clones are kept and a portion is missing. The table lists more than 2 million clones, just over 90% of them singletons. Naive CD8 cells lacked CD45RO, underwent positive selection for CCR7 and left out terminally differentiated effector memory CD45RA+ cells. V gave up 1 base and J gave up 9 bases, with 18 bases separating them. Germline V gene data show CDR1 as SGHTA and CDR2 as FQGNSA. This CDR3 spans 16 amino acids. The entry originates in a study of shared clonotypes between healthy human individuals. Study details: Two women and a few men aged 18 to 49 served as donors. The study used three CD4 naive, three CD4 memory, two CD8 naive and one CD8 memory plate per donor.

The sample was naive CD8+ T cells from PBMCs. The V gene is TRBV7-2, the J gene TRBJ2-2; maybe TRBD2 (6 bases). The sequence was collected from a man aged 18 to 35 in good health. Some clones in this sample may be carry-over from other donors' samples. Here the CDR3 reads CASSLVTRGTHRELFF. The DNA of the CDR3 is TGTGCCAGCAGCTTAGTCACTCGCGGGACTCACCGGGAGCTGTTTTTT.